One sample yielded the 15 T cell receptor beta chains listed below, sequenced in a study of lymphopenia after photon versus proton radiotherapy. The data were produced by immunoSEQ multiplex PCR, yet TCRdb's version contains in-frame clones alone and is incomplete. Of approximately 22,000 clones in the sample, about 85% were seen once. The material sequenced was peripheral blood, taken from a patient treated with photon-based radiotherapy. These receptors all come from a man in his sixties with pancreatic cancer.

DNA for the CDR3: TGTGCCAGCAGTCTACAAGGACTGCTGTATGGCTACACCTTC. Translated, it gives CASSLQGLLYGYTF. J is TRBJ1-2 and V is TRBV2; D remains unclear. Trimming removed 5 bases at V and 5 bases at J, with 15 bases between. The CDR3 is 14 residues long. Germline V gene lookup returns CDR1 SNHLY and CDR2 FYNNEI.

The chain is built from TRBV5-4 and TRBJ1-3, with a possible D match to TRBD1 (6 bases). Trimming removed 0 bases at V and 4 bases at J, with 14 bases between. This CDR3 is 16 amino acids long. Germline-derived CDR1 and CDR2 are SGHNT and YYREEE (reference sequence). CDR3 sequence (DNA): TGTGCCAGCAGCTTGGGTCTGGGGGCCGGCGGAAACACCATATATTTT. Protein: CASSLGLGAGGNTIYF.

The chain joins TRBV9 to TRBJ1-2; 8 bases are shared with TRBD1. The germline V gene has CDR1 SGDLS and CDR2 YYNGEE. With V trimmed by 3 bases and J by 4 bases, 8 bases remained unmatched. The CDR3 sequence is 15 residues long. The CDR3 nucleotides are TGTGCCAGCAGCGGGGACAGGAATGCACTCTATGGCTACACCTTC. It specifies CASSGDRNALYGYTF.

The rearrangement links TRBV5-6 to TRBJ2-4, with D hard to call. CDR1 is SGHDT, CDR2 YYEEEE, per germline. The CDR3 has 16 residues. V was cut by 1 base and J by 0 bases, with 11 bases left in between. CDR3 sequence reads: CASSLRRDLAKNIQYF. CDR3 sequence (DNA): TGTGCCAGCAGCTTGAGAAGGGATCTAGCCAAAAACATTCAGTACTTC.

This clone was observed a handful of times. Being one base from a much bigger clone, this may be a read error. The chain employs TRBV4-1 and TRBJ2-7; TRBD2 aligns across 8 bases. Germline CDR1 reads MGHRA; CDR2 reads YSYEKL. The CDR3 covers 16 residues. CDR3 coding DNA: TGCGCCCGCAGCTCTACGGGGGGGGGAGGGGTAAACGAGCAGTACTTC. Its protein is CARSSTGGGGVNEQYF.

The chain carries TRBV19 and TRBJ1-2; tentatively, D is TRBD1 (5 bases). Germline assignment: CDR1 LNHDA and CDR2 SQIVND (reference sequence). Trimming took 3 bases from V and 3 from J, leaving 11 bases between them. The CDR3 is 14 amino acids. The CDR3 loop is CASSISGGDYGYTF. DNA for the CDR3: TGTGCCAGTAGTATTTCCGGGGGGGACTATGGCTACACCTTC.

V is TRBV27 and J is TRBJ2-3; tentatively, D is TRBD2 (5 bases). Germline CDR1 is MNHEY and CDR2 is SMNVEV (reference sequence). V was clipped by 6 bases and J by 6 bases, with 7 bases between them. There are 11 residues in the CDR3. This CDR3 is CASRRVDTQYF. The CDR3 DNA reads TGTGCCAGCAGGAGGGTGGATACGCAGTATTTT.

The chain couples TRBV4-3 to TRBJ1-2, with a tentative D call TRBD1 (5 bases). CDR1 is LGHNA and CDR2 is YSLEER in the germline V gene. The V and J ends lost 0 bases and 2 bases respectively, with 13 bases between them. This CDR3 is built from 16 residues. CDR3 protein: CASSQDRRQRNYGYTF. The CDR3 DNA sequence: TGCGCCAGCAGCCAAGATCGGAGACAGCGAAACTATGGCTACACCTTC.

V usage is TRBV28 and J usage is TRBJ1-3; no reliable D call. CDR3 length: 14 residues. The V gene's germline CDR1 is MDHEN and CDR2 SYDVKM. V was pared by 5 bases and J by 3 bases, with 11 bases between. The CDR3 nucleotides are TGTGCCAGCAGTGGCCGAGGGAATGGAAACACCATATATTTT. Amino acids: CASSGRGNGNTIYF.

The chain recombines TRBV11-2 with TRBJ2-5; TRBD1 might be the D (7 bases). CDR3 size: 14 residues. Germline V CDR1 and CDR2: SGHAT, FQNNGV. The V and J ends lost 9 bases and 2 bases respectively, with 16 bases between them. The CDR3 bases are TGTGCCAGTAGGGGAGGACAGGAACAAGAGACCCAGTACTTC. It translates to CASRGGQEQETQYF.

The chain carries TRBV19 and TRBJ2-3; D gene unclear. Looked up from germline, CDR1 is LNHDA and CDR2 is SQIVND (reference sequence). The CDR3 totals 12 residues. V gave up 6 bases and J gave up 3 bases, with 7 bases separating them. CDR3 nucleotide sequence: TGTGCCAGTAGCGTCGAGACAGATACGCAGTATTTT. Protein product: CASSVETDTQYF.

This rearrangement joins TRBV23-1 to TRBJ2-7; TRBD2 matches 7 bases. TRBV23-1 is assigned to the ORF class and has an uncertain function. CDR3 length equals 15 residues. The V and J ends lost 4 bases and 3 bases, in that order; junction bases with no gene match: 9. The CDR3 protein is CASSPGEGGLYEQYF. The CDR3 nucleotides read TGCGCCAGCAGTCCGGGGGAGGGAGGCCTCTACGAGCAGTACTTC.

V and J are TRBV7-6 and TRBJ1-3; no firm D call. The V gene lost 5 bases and the J gene lost 1 base, with 12 bases spanning the gap. The V gene's germline CDR1 is SGHVS and CDR2 FNYEAQ. The CDR3 is 15 residues long. DNA for the CDR3: TGTGCCAGCAGCGAAACTAGGGTGTCTGGAAACACCATATATTTT. Translating gives CASSETRVSGNTIYF.

The chain employs TRBV5-1 and TRBJ1-5; the D is unclear. V dropped 0 bases and J dropped 0 bases, with 7 bases sitting between them. The CDR3 runs 15 residues. Germline CDR1 SGHRS, CDR2 YFSETQ. In DNA, the CDR3 is TGCGCCAGCAGCTTGGGGTCCGGTAGCAATCAGCCCCAGCATTTT. Amino acids: CASSLGSGSNQPQHF.

The V call is TRBV18, the J call TRBJ1-2, with TRBD1 matching 7 bases. Germline trimming cut 4 bases from V and 2 bases from J; bases unmatched to any gene: 7. There are 15 residues in the CDR3. Germline loops: CDR1 KGHSH, CDR2 LQKENI. CDR3 coding DNA: TGTGCCAGCTCACGCATAGACAGGGAAAACTATGGCTACACCTTC. This codes for CASSRIDRENYGYTF.